One sample yielded the 5 T cell receptor beta chains listed below, sequenced in a study of T cells in Graves' hyperthyroidism and ophthalmopathy. Regions amplified from RNA transcripts were the TCR beta CDR3 regions. When the TCR CDR3 underwent first-round RT-PCR, the HTBI primer set was used. TCRdb re-analysed the multiplex PCR reads in MiXCR, keeping a single row per CDR3 protein. The data contain approximately 400,000 distinct CDR3 sequences, approximately 17% of them seen just once; the ten biggest clones take up 40%. Material: blood. The receptors shown here come from a man aged 18 to 29 with Graves' ophthalmopathy.

The chain is built from TRBV20-1 and TRBJ1-1, with D possibly being TRBD1 (6 bases). CDR1 is DFQATT and CDR2 is SNEGSKA in the germline V gene (reference sequence). CDR3 length equals 10 residues. Trimming took off 6 bases at V and 8 bases at J, with 10 bases between the two ends. CDR3: CSALGQEAFF. DNA for the CDR3: TGCAGTGCACTCGGACAGGAAGCTTTCTTT.

As concerns this clonotype: One base away lies a much larger clone, so this may be a sequencing read error. This CDR3 is missing its conserved last phenylalanine or tryptophan, likely due to a read error. The chain has TRBV6-9 and TRBJ1-2; D is unclear. Looked up from germline, CDR1 is MNHGY and CDR2 is SVAAGI. CDR3 length: 13 residues. Trimming pared 3 bases from V and 2 bases from J, leaving 7 bases between. The CDR3 reads CASSYTGNYGYTL. The DNA for the CDR3 is TGTGCCAGCAGTTACACTGGGAACTATGGCTACACCCTC.

This chain uses TRBV6-4 with TRBJ2-7; TRBD2 aligns across 14 bases. The CDR3 totals 16 residues. Germline values: CDR1 MRHNA, CDR2 SNTAGT. V shed 5 bases and J 2 bases; nucleotides not matched to a gene: 5. CDR3 residues: CASSYGLAGGPYEQYF. The CDR3 DNA reads as TGTGCCAGCAGTTACGGACTAGCGGGGGGCCCCTACGAGCAGTACTTC.

The gene calls are TRBV6-1 and TRBJ2-2; possibly TRBD2 for D (6 bases). The CDR3 has 14 amino acids. V was trimmed by 6 bases and J by 14 bases, leaving 22 bases between them. From germline, CDR1 is MNHNS and CDR2 SASEGT. This CDR3 reads CASSLDKTAGKLFF. In nucleotides, the CDR3 is TGTGCCAGCAGCCTCGACAAAACCGCGGGGAAACTGTTTTTT.

The chain employs TRBV6-5 and TRBJ2-7; unclear D gene. CDR1 is MNHEY and CDR2 is SVGAGI in the germline V gene. Trimming took off 0 bases at V and 4 bases at J, with 7 bases between the two ends. The CDR3 has 13 amino acids. The CDR3 reads CASSYSDAYEQYF. The DNA for the CDR3 is TGTGCCAGCAGTTACTCCGACGCGTACGAGCAGTACTTC.